A single sample gave rise to the 30 T cell receptor beta chains below, sequenced in a study of CXCR3-negative and CXCR3-positive naive CD8 T cells. Libraries of TRB cDNA were made by 5' RACE and carried UMIs. TCRdb re-called the 5' RACE reads and shows each CDR3 protein once, DNA omitted. The data include 45,000 to 65,000 distinct CDR3 sequences; the top ten clones carry roughly 1.6%. Sequences were obtained from naive CXCR3- CD8+ T cells from blood. The sample's subset: CD45RO-CCR7+CD27+CD95- naive CD8+ T cells lacking CXCR3 (TNR3-). The receptors derive from a human donor in good health. Some clones in this sample may be carry-over from other donors' samples.

The rearrangement links TRBV14 to TRBJ2-5; the TCRdb call, TRBD1, lacks DNA for checking. This CDR3 is 17 amino acids long. Per the germline V gene, CDR1 is SGHDN and CDR2 is FVKESK. CDR3 amino acids: CASSQDFRQGRKETQYF. Combining the CDR3 with reference TRBV14 and TRBJ2-5 gives the whole variable domain EAGVTQFPSHSVIEKGQTVTLRCDPISGHDNLYWYRRVMGKEIKFLLHFVKESKQDESGMPNNRFLAERTGGTYSTLKVQPAELEDSGVYFCASSQDFRQGRKETQYFGPGTRLLVL.

V gene TRBV2 combines with J gene TRBJ2-2. CDR3 length: 13 residues. The germline V gene has CDR1 SNHLY and CDR2 FYNNEI. The CDR3 region is CASSDLHTGELFF.

The chain couples TRBV7-9 to TRBJ2-1; the TCRdb D gene call, TRBD2, has no DNA to confirm it. CDR1 is SEHNR and CDR2 is FQNEAQ in the germline V gene (reference sequence). This CDR3 comprises 17 residues. The CDR3 reads CASSVGALLAGYSEQFF.

V and J are TRBV5-1 and TRBJ2-7; there is no DNA to check the TCRdb D call of TRBD2. Germline CDR1 and CDR2: SGHRS and YFSETQ. The CDR3 contains 14 residues. CDR3 protein: CASSLEGSDYEQYF.

The J gene is TRBJ2-1, the V gene TRBV12-5. This CDR3 is built from 12 residues. Germline CDR1 is LGHNT and CDR2 is FRNRAP. CDR3: CASGFHYNEQFF.

This rearrangement joins TRBV7-3 to TRBJ2-3; the TCRdb call, TRBD2, lacks DNA for checking. CDR1 and CDR2 (germline): SGHTA, FQGTGA. The CDR3 covers 15 residues. The CDR3 protein is CASSFFGRSTDTQYF. Complete variable domain (other parts from reference TRBV7-3 and TRBJ2-3): GAGVSQTPSNKVTEKGKYVELRCDPISGHTALYWYRQSLGQGPEFLIYFQGTGAADDSGLPNDRFFAVRPEGSVSTLKIQRTERGDSAVYLCASSFFGRSTDTQYFGPGTRLTVL.

This rearrangement joins TRBV3-1 to TRBJ2-1; TCRdb proposes TRBD2, but this gene call is untestable without DNA. Germline V gives CDR1 LGHDT, CDR2 YNNKEL (reference sequence). The CDR3 totals 16 residues. The CDR3 sequence: CASSQEREREVNEQFF.

This chain connects TRBV6-5 to TRBJ1-1; lacking DNA, the TRBD1 call made by TCRdb goes unchecked. The CDR3 runs to 12 residues. In germline, CDR1 is MNHEY, CDR2 SVGAGI. CDR3 sequence: CASRRGGTEAFF.

This sequence joins TRBV6-5 and TRBJ1-2. This CDR3 has 14 amino acids. Germline values: CDR1 MNHEY, CDR2 SVGAGI. The CDR3 spells CASSTPGPAGGYTF.

The chain uses TRBV7-3 and TRBJ2-3. Germline V gene lookup returns CDR1 SGHTA and CDR2 FQGTGA. The CDR3 is 14 amino acids. The CDR3 is CASSSDLSPDTQYF. Combining the CDR3 with reference TRBV7-3 and TRBJ2-3 gives the whole variable domain GAGVSQTPSNKVTEKGKYVELRCDPISGHTALYWYRQSLGQGPEFLIYFQGTGAADDSGLPNDRFFAVRPEGSVSTLKIQRTERGDSAVYLCASSSDLSPDTQYFGPGTRLTVL.

J is TRBJ2-1 and V is TRBV27; the TCRdb call, TRBD1, lacks DNA for checking. This CDR3 comprises 15 residues. The V gene's germline CDR1 is MNHEY and CDR2 SMNVEV (reference sequence). CDR3 amino acids: CATAPGTGGYNEQFF.

The chain links TRBV7-9 to TRBJ1-4. Germline CDR1 SEHNR, CDR2 FQNEAQ (reference sequence). CDR3 length equals 16 residues. The CDR3 spells CASSLDSASPYEKLFF.

This CDR3 reads CSVAGTSLYNEQFF. The chain employs TRBV29-1 and TRBJ2-1; lacking DNA, the TRBD2 call made by TCRdb goes unchecked. This CDR3 is built from 14 residues. Germline V CDR1 and CDR2: SQVTM, ANQGSEA.

The rearrangement uses TRBV28 and TRBJ2-7. The CDR3 has 13 residues. Per the germline V gene, CDR1 is MDHEN and CDR2 is SYDVKM. This CDR3 is CASRGESSYEQYF.

V and J are TRBV20-1 and TRBJ2-1; the D call from TCRdb, TRBD1, cannot be confirmed without DNA. CDR1 and CDR2 from the germline V gene are DFQATT and SNEGSKA (reference sequence). The CDR3 covers 15 residues. The CDR3 sequence is CSVEAGGERGNEQFF.

The chain couples TRBV6-4 to TRBJ2-1; TCRdb reports TRBD1, a call that lacks DNA to check it against. CDR1 and CDR2 from the germline V gene are MRHNA and SNTAGT. This CDR3 has 16 amino acids. The CDR3 loop reads CASSDSGGTGGNEQFF.

This chain connects TRBV4-1 to TRBJ2-1. Germline values: CDR1 MGHRA, CDR2 YSYEKL. This CDR3 spans 15 amino acids. The CDR3 sequence: CASSQRISSYNEQFF.

The genes are TRBV20-1 and TRBJ2-1; lacking DNA, the TRBD1 call made by TCRdb goes unchecked. CDR3 length equals 17 residues. CDR1 and CDR2 (germline): DFQATT, SNEGSKA (reference sequence). The CDR3 region is CSAQRGDRVWYTNEQFF.

This rearrangement joins TRBV6-2 or TRBV6-3 to TRBJ1-1; absent DNA, TCRdb's TRBD1 call cannot be checked. This CDR3 is 16 amino acids long. Germline CDR1 is MNHEY and CDR2 is SVGEGT. This CDR3 reads CASRPGWGDGKTEAFF.

This clonotype shows up as medium-sized by frequency. This chain uses TRBV29-1 with TRBJ2-1. CDR1 SQVTM and CDR2 ANQGSEA come from the germline V gene. The CDR3 has 12 amino acids. This chain's CDR3 is CSVEGLAQEQFF.

The chain is built from TRBV27 and TRBJ2-3; TCRdb's D call of TRBD2 is untestable without DNA. This CDR3 spans 16 amino acids. In germline, CDR1 is MNHEY, CDR2 SMNVEV (reference sequence). This CDR3 reads CASSLFAGVATDTQYF.

The CDR3 protein is CASRNGQENTEAFF. The chain recombines TRBV5-1 with TRBJ1-1; TCRdb's D gene call, TRBD1, goes unchecked for lack of DNA. Per the germline V gene, CDR1 is SGHRS and CDR2 is YFSETQ. There are 14 residues in the CDR3.

This sequence joins TRBV6-5 and TRBJ2-7. The germline V gene has CDR1 MNHEY and CDR2 SVGAGI. This CDR3 has 14 amino acids. CDR3 residues: CASSYADSSYEQYF.

The V and J genes are TRBV28 and TRBJ2-2. CDR3 length: 13 residues. Germline values: CDR1 MDHEN, CDR2 SYDVKM. CDR3 sequence reads: CASSLLGTGELFF.

The chain uses TRBV29-1 and TRBJ2-2; with no DNA, the TCRdb D assignment of TRBD1 cannot be verified. Germline V gives CDR1 SQVTM, CDR2 ANQGSEA. This CDR3 region has 13 residues. This CDR3 is CSGKQGSAGELFF.

The chain employs TRBV29-1 and TRBJ2-1; TCRdb designates TRBD2, a call that cannot be tested without DNA. This CDR3 is built from 14 residues. Germline CDR1 is SQVTM and CDR2 is ANQGSEA. The CDR3 spells CSVVPGLRVNEQFF.

This chain connects TRBV29-1 to TRBJ2-1; as DNA is missing, the TRBD2 call by TCRdb cannot be tested. This CDR3 has 17 amino acids. Germline V CDR1 and CDR2: SQVTM, ANQGSEA. This CDR3 reads CSVDGPSGGSSYNEQFF.

This chain links TRBV4-3 with TRBJ2-7. The CDR3 extends over 17 amino acids. Germline V gives CDR1 LGHNA, CDR2 YSLEER. The CDR3 region is CASSQDSWGVLSYEQYF.

The V and J genes are TRBV14 and TRBJ1-1; the TCRdb D gene call, TRBD1, has no DNA to confirm it. Germline CDR1 and CDR2: SGHDN and FVKESK. The CDR3 runs 19 residues. This chain's CDR3 is CASSQESGTGYRMNTEAFF.

This chain links TRBV28 with TRBJ2-4. Looked up from germline, CDR1 is MDHEN and CDR2 is SYDVKM. The CDR3 length is 11 residues. The CDR3 sequence is CASSFTYIQYF.